This T cell receptor beta chain was documented in a study of Graves' ophthalmopathy and Graves' hyperthyroidism. Whole-study findings and limits: From stable hyperthyroidism, ophthalmopathy was separated by a 13-signature model with 85% to 90% sensitivity and roughly 81% specificity.

It was from 10 ml of fresh peripheral blood that the PBMCs came. This clonotype was observed a few times. The antigen remains undetermined. Amplification targeted the TCR beta CDR3 regions, with RNA transcripts as the source material. First-round RT-PCR relied on HTBI primers, and a second-round multiplex PCR came next. TCRdb recomputed calls from the multiplex PCR reads with MiXCR, one row per CDR3 protein. The table lists about 400,000 distinct CDR3 sequences, approximately 15% of them singletons. The CDR3 covers 14 residues. V gave up 6 bases and J gave up 6 bases; unmatched junction bases: 7. In germline, CDR1 is SEHNR, CDR2 FQNEAQ (reference sequence).

Source material: peripheral blood. This sequence joins TRBV7-9 and TRBJ1-1; 10 bases align to TRBD1. The TCR sequence derives from a young woman with stable Graves' hyperthyroidism. The CDR3 nucleotides read TGTGCCAGCAGTTCCGGGACAGGGGCCCCTGAAGCTTTCTTT. Translating it yields CASSSGTGAPEAFF.